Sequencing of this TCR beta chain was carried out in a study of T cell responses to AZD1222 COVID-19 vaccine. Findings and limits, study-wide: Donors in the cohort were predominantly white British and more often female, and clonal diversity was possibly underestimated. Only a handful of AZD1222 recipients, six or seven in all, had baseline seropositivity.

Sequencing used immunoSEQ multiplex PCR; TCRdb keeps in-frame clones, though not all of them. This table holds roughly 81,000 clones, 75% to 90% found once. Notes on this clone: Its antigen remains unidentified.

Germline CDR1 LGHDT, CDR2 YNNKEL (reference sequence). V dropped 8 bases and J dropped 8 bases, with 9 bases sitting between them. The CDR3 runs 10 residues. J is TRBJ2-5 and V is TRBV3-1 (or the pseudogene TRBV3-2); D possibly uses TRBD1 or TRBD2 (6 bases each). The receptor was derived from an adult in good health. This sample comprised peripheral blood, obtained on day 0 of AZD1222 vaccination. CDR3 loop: CASGGGTQYF. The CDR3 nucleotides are TGTGCCAGCGGAGGGGGAACCCAGTACTTC.